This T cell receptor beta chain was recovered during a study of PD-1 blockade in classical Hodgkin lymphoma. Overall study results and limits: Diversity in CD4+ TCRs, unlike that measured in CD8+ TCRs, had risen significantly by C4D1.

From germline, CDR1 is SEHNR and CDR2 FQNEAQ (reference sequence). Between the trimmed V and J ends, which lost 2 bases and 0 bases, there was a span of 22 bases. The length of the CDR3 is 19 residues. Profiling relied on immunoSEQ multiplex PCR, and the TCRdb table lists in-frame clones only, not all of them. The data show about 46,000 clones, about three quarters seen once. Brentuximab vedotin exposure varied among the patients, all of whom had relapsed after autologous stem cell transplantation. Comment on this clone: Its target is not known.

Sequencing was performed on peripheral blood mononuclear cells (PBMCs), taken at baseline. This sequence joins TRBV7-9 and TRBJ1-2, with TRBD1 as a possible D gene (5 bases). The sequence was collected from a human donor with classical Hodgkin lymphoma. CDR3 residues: CASSLLPRISGYPNYGYTF. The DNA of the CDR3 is TGTGCCAGCAGCTTATTGCCTCGAATATCAGGGTATCCTAACTATGGCTACACCTTC. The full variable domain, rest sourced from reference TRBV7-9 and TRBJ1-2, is DTGVSQNPRHKITKRGQNVTFRCDPISEHNRLYWYRQTLGQGPEFLTYFQNEAQLEKSRLLSDRFSAERPKGSFSTLEIQRTEQGDSAMYLCASSLLPRISGYPNYGYTFGSGTRLTVV.